This TCR beta chain was recovered during a study of tumor-infiltrating T cells and Merkel cell polyomavirus (dated by TCRdb to the late 2010s). For context, the study as a whole: In Merkel cell carcinoma patients, the study examined CD8+ T cells specific for the Merkel cell polyomavirus KLL epitope. The therapies patients received were varied and non-standardized, including chemotherapy, radiation and immunotherapies. The majority of whole-tumor samples consisted of approximately 26-micron curls cut from formalin-fixed, paraffin-embedded tissue blocks. Varying disease stages were represented at patient presentation, and patients were followed for a median of approximately 2.5 years (range 1.1 to 6.0 years). TRB sequencing was performed on KLL-tetramer-sorted cells from blood or tumor-infiltrating lymphocytes in roughly 15 samples, as well as on roughly twelve matched whole-tumor samples. Across the study, one tumor sample was obtained as a frozen nodal tumor digest and one as a flash-frozen core biopsy of a metastasis. General study outcomes and caveats: Only a single viral epitope was studied, so T cells against other Merkel cell polyomavirus epitopes were not captured. KLL-specific TRB repertoires were diverse and mostly private, with just one public clonotype, shared by two patients, among 397 unique sequences. A significant MCC-specific survival advantage (P = 0.0051) was associated with a greater number of unique KLL-specific clonotypes in tumors (roughly 5-120 vs 0-3). A higher intratumoral fraction of KLL-specific T cells (about 1.7-20% versus about 0-0.14%) was associated with significantly improved MCC-specific survival. One limitation of the study is the small sample size (n ≈ eleven patients).

Worth noting for this clone: Its antigen has not been determined. No base qualities exist here, and no much larger clone lies one base off it.

Libraries were prepared through the immunoSEQ multiplex PCR assay. Adaptive Biotechnologies (Seattle, WA) carried out the genomic DNA extraction, TRB sequencing and normalization. On the study's bioinformatics: Clonality was calculated as one minus the Shannon entropy of productive TRB sequences, normalized by log2 of unique productive sequences. KLL-specific clonotypes in tumors were found by matching TCRbeta CDR3 amino acid sequences to the sequences from the tetramer-sorted sample of each patient. TCRdb retrieved this table from immuneACCESS and kept in-frame rearrangements only. Not all clones are present; in checked studies, unresolved V genes account for under half, and no reason is known for the remainder. V and J calls and clone size follow that table, whereas D and trimming were derived from the DNA. The sample table contains around 25,000 clones; only one count was recorded for about 90% of them. Around 2.8% of the sample comes from the top ten.

Robust positive staining for Merkel cell polyomavirus Large T antigen was observed by immunohistochemistry in the tumors of all patients. Twelve Merkel cell carcinoma patients with robust KLL-tetramer+ populations, above 0.04% of CD8+ T cells, in blood and/or cultured TIL were included. Every patient was Caucasian, and patient ages ranged from roughly 50 to 80 years, with a median of around 60 years. Lymph node tumors were analyzed for patients with unknown primaries who presented with nodal disease, or when insufficient primary tissue was available. Sequencing used lymph node tissue. The sequence derives from a man between 50 and 59 years old with Merkel cell carcinoma.

CDR3 protein: CATFTGGANGELFF. The DNA reads as follows: TGTGCCACCTTCACGGGGGGCGCAAACGGGGAGCTGTTTTTT. The chain links TRBV19 with TRBJ2-2; the D gene is perhaps TRBD2, from 7 matching bases. Looking up the germline V gene (reference sequence) yields CDR1 LNHDA and CDR2 SQIVND. V lost 10 bases and J lost 7 bases; the stretch between them is 19 bases long. The CDR3 numbers 14 residues from cysteine through phenylalanine. Kept here is only the CDR3 DNA, which spans 42 bases and is read in frame from base 1.